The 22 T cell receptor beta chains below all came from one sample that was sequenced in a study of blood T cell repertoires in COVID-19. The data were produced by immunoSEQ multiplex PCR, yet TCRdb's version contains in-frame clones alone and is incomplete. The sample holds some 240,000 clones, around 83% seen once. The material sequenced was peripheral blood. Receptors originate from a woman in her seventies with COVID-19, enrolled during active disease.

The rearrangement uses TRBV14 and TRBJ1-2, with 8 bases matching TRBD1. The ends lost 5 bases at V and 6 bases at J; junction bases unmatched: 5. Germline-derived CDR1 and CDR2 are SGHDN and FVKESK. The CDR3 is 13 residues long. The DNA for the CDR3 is TGTGCCAGCAGCTGGACAGGGCGGGATGGCTACACCTTC. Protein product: CASSWTGRDGYTF.

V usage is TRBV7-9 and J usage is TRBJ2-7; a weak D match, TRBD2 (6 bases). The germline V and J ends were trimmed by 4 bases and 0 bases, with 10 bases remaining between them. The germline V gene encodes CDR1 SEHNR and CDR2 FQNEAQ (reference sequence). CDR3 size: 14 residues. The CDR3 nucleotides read TGTGCCAGCAGCTCGCAGCGGGTCTCCTACGAGCAGTACTTC. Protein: CASSSQRVSYEQYF.

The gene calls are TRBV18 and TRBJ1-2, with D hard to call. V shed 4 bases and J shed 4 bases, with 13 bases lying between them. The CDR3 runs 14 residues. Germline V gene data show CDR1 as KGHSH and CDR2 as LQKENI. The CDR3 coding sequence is TGTGCCAGCTCACATTCTGATACCGGCTATGGCTACACCTTC. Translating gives CASSHSDTGYGYTF.

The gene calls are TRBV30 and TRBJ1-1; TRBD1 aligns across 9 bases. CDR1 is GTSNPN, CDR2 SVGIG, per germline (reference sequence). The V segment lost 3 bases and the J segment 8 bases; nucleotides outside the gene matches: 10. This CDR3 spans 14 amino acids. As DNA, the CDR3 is TGTGCCTGGAGGTTACCGGGACAGGGCCTGGAAGCTTTCTTT. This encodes CAWRLPGQGLEAFF.

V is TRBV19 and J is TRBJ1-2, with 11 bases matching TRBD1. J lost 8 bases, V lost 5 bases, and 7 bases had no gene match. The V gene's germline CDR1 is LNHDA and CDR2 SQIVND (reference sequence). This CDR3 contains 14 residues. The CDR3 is CASSPGQGARGYTF. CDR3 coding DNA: TGTGCCAGTAGTCCCGGACAGGGGGCTCGAGGCTACACCTTC.

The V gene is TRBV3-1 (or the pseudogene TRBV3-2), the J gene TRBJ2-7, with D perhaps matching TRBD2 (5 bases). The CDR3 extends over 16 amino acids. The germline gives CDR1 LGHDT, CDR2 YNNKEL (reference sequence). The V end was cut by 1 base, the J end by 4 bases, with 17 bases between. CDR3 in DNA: TGTGCCAGCAGCCAAGTAGTAGGACTGTATGCGTACGAGCAGTACTTC. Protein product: CASSQVVGLYAYEQYF.

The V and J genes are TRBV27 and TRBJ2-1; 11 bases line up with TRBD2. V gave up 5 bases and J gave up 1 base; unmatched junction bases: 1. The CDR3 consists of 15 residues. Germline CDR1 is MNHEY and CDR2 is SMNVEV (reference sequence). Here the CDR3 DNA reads TGTGCCAGCAGTACTAGCGGGAGTTCCTACAATGAGCAGTTCTTC. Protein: CASSTSGSSYNEQFF.

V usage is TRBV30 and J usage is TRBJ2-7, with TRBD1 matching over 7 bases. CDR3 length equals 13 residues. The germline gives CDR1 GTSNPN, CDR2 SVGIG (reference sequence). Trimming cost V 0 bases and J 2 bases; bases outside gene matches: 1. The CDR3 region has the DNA TGTGCCTGGAGTGTAGGGACAGCCTACGAGCAGTACTTC. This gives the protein CAWSVGTAYEQYF.

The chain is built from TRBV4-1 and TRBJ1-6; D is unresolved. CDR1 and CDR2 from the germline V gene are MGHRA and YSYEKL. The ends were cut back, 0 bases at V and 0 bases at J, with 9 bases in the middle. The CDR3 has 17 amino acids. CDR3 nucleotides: TGCGCCAGCAGCCAAGACGGACTGAGCTCCTATAATTCACCCCTCCACTTT. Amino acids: CASSQDGLSSYNSPLHF.

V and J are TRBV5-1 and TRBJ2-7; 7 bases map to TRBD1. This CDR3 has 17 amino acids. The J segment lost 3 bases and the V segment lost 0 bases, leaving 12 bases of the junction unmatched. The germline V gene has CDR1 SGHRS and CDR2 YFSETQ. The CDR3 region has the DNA TGCGCCAGCAGCTTGGGCGGTCTAGGGACAGCGTTCTACGAGCAGTACTTC. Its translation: CASSLGGLGTAFYEQYF.

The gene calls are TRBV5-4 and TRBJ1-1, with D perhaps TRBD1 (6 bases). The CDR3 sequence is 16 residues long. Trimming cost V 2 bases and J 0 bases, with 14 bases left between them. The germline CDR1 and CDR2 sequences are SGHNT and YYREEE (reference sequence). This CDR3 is CASSFRQANMNTEAFF. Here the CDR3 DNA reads TGTGCCAGCAGCTTCCGACAGGCCAATATGAACACTGAAGCTTTCTTT.

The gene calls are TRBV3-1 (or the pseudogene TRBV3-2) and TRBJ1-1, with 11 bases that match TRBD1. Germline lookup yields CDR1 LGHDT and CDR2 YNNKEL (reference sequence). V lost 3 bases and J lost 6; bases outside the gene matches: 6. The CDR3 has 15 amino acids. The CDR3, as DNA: TGTGCCAGCAGCCATTCGGACAGGGGGCAAGCTGAAGCTTTCTTT. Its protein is CASSHSDRGQAEAFF.

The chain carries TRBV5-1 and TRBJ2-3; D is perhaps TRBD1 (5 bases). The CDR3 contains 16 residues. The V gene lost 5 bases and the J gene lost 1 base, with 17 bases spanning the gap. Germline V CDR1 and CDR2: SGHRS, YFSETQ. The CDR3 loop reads CASRYDSARGTDTQYF. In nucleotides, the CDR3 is TGCGCCAGCAGATATGACTCAGCCAGGGGCACAGATACGCAGTATTTT.

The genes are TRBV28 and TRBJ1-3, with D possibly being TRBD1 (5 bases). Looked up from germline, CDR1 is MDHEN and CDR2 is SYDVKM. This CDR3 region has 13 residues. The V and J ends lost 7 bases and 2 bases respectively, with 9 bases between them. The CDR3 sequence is CASKSRAGNTIYF. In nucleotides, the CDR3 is TGTGCCAGCAAAAGCAGGGCTGGAAACACCATATATTTT.

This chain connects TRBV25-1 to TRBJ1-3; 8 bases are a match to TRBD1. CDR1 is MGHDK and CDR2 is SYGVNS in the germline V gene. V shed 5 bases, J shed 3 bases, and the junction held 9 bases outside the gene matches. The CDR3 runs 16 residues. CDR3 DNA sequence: TGTGCCAGCAGTCCCCAGGGGGCGCCGGATGGAAACACCATATATTTT. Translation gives CASSPQGAPDGNTIYF.

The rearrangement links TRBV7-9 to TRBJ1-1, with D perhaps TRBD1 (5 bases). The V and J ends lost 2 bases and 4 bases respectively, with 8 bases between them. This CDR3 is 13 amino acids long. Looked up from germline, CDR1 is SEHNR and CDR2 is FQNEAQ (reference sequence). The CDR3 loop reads CASSLQGSTEAFF. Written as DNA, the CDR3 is TGTGCCAGCAGCTTACAGGGAAGCACTGAAGCTTTCTTT.

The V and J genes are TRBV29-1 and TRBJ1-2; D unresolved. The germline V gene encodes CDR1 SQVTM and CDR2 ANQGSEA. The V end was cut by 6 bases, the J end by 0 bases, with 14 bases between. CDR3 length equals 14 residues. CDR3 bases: TGCAGCGTAGCGGAGGCCGGCGCTAACTATGGCTACACCTTC. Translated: CSVAEAGANYGYTF.

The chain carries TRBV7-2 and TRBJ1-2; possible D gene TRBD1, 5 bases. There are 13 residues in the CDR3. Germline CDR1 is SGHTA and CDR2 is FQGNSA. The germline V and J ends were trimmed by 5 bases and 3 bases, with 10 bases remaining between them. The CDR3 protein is CASSKDNYYGYTF. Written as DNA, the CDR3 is TGTGCCAGCAGCAAGGACAATTACTATGGCTACACCTTC.

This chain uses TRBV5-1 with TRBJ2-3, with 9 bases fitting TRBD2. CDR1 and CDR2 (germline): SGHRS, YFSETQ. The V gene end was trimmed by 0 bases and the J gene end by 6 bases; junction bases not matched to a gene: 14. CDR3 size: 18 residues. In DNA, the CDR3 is TGCGCCAGCAGCTTGGTCGGGCTAGGCGGGAGGGCCACGGATACGCAGTATTTT. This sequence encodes CASSLVGLGGRATDTQYF.

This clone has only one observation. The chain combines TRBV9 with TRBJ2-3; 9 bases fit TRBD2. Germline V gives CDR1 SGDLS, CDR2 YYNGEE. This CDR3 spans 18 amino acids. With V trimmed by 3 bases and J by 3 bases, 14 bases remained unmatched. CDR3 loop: CASSAPRLAGGPTDTQYF. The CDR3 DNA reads TGTGCCAGCAGCGCCCCCCGGCTCGCGGGAGGGCCTACAGATACGCAGTATTTT.

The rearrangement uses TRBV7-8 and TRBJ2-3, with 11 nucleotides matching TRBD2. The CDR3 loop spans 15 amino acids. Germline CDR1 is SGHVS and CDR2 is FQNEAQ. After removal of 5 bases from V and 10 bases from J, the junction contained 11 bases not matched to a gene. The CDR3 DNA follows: TGTGCCAGCAGCGGACTAGCGGGCCCCGCCTGGGCGCAGTATTTT. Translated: CASSGLAGPAWAQYF.

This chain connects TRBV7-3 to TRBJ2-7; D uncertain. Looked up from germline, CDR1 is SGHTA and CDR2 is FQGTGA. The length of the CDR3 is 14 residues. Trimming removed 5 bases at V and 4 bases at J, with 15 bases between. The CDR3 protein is CASSPGLSNYEQYF. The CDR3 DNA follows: TGTGCCAGCAGCCCAGGCCTTTCAAATTACGAGCAGTACTTC.